This T cell receptor beta chain is drawn from a study of TIL therapy for anti-PD-1-resistant metastatic lung cancer. Study observations and caveats: The cohort had more treatment-naive, never-smoker and oncogene-addicted patients than typical.

Trimming left V 5 bases short and J 2 bases short, with 13 bases between. CDR3 length equals 13 residues. Germline CDR1 reads SQVTM; CDR2 reads ANQGSEA. Sequencing used immunoSEQ v3. Method: immunoSEQ multiplex PCR; TCRdb's copy keeps in-frame clones and lacks some. Of tens of thousands of clones in the sample, less than 75% are singletons; the top ten hold 4.5% to 6%. The time point: pre-treatment sample, taken before nivolumab and TIL therapy. Notes on this clone: No antigen is known for it.

J is TRBJ2-7 and V is TRBV29-1, with D possibly matching TRBD1 (6 bases). The specimen was blood, collected at baseline. This receptor was identified in a person aged 25-79 years with non-small cell lung cancer. CDR3 sequence (DNA): TGCAGCGTTCTTCGACAGGACACCTACGAGCAGTACTTC. It yields the protein CSVLRQDTYEQYF.